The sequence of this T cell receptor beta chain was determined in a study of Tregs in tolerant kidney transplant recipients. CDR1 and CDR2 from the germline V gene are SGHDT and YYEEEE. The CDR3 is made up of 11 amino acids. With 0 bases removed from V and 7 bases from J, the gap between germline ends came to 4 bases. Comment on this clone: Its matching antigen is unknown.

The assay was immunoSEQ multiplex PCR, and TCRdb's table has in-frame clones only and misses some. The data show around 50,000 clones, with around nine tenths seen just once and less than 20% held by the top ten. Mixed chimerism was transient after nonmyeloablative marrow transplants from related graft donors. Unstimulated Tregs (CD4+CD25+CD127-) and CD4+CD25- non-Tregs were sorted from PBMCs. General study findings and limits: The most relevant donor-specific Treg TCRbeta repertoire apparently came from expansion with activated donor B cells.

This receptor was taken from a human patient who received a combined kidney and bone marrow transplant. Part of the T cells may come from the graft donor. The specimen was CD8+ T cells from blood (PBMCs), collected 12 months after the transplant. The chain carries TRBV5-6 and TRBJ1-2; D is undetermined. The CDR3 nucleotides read TGTGCCAGCAGCTTGGTAGCTGGCTACACCTTC. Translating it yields CASSLVAGYTF.